The 14 T cell receptor beta chains in this list originate from one sample, sequenced in a study of T-cell memory formation after mild COVID-19. TCRdb called the 5' RACE reads again in MiXCR, with one record for every CDR3 protein. The profile shows under 450,000 distinct CDR3 sequences, 20% of them singletons. The sample was PBMCs or a T cell subset sorted from them (not recorded which). The receptor source for this set is a young man who had mild COVID-19 (a few samples of this study predate the infection). Cell type and time point are not known.

This sequence joins TRBV6-5 and TRBJ1-4, with D uncertain. The CDR3 totals 15 residues. The germline gives CDR1 MNHEY, CDR2 SVGAGI. V lost 0 bases to trimming and J lost 3 bases, with 8 bases between them. CDR3 in amino acids: CASSYSKLSNEKLFF. DNA of the CDR3: TGTGCCAGCAGTTACTCGAAGTTATCTAATGAAAAACTGTTTTTT.

This clonotype occurred a few times. The chain joins TRBV20-1 to TRBJ1-2, with D possibly being TRBD1 (5 bases). Trimming pared 0 bases from V and 8 bases from J, leaving 16 bases between. There are 14 residues in the CDR3. CDR1 and CDR2 from the germline V gene are DFQATT and SNEGSKA (reference sequence). The CDR3: CSARDMGGRVGYTF. The CDR3 region has the DNA TGCAGTGCTAGAGATATGGGGGGGAGAGTAGGCTACACCTTC.

This clonotype was picked up a small number of times. The V gene is TRBV6-5, the J gene TRBJ1-2; a possible D gene is TRBD1 (5 bases). This CDR3 has 14 amino acids. Trimming took 0 bases from V and 4 from J, leaving 9 bases between them. Germline V gene lookup returns CDR1 MNHEY and CDR2 SVGAGI. This CDR3 is CASSYSQGSYGYTF. The CDR3 nucleotides are TGTGCCAGCAGTTACTCCCAGGGAAGCTATGGCTACACCTTC.

V gene TRBV12-3 or TRBV12-4 combines with J gene TRBJ1-2; TRBD1 matches 7 bases. The CDR3 covers 13 residues. J lost 9 bases, V lost 3 bases, and 7 bases had no gene match. CDR3 amino acids: CASSFDRESSYTF. CDR3 bases: TGTGCCAGCAGTTTCGACAGGGAGAGTAGCTACACCTTC.

The V gene is TRBV7-2, the J gene TRBJ2-2; 9 bases match TRBD1. J lost 4 bases, V lost 5 bases, and 8 bases had no gene match. Germline assignment: CDR1 SGHTA and CDR2 FQGNSA. This CDR3 has 16 amino acids. The CDR3 region is CASSGPGQGLTGELFF. Written as DNA, the CDR3 is TGTGCCAGCAGCGGGCCGGGACAGGGACTCACCGGGGAGCTGTTTTTT. The full variable domain, in which reference TRBV7-2 and TRBJ2-2 provide the parts outside the CDR3, is GAGVSQSPSNKVTEKGKDVELRCDPISGHTALYWYRQSLGQGLEFLIYFQGNSAPDKSGLPSDRFSAERTGGSVSTLTIQRTQQEDSAVYLCASSGPGQGLTGELFFGEGSRLTVL.

This clonotype has more than one count but fewer than ten. V and J are TRBV11-2 and TRBJ1-1; 7 bases fit TRBD1. The germline gives CDR1 SGHAT, CDR2 FQNNGV. The CDR3 covers 15 residues. V lost 5 bases and J lost 9; bases outside the gene matches: 15. CDR3 region: CASSLRSRDRTQAFF. The CDR3 DNA sequence: TGTGCCAGCAGCCTGAGAAGCCGGGACAGAACCCAAGCTTTCTTT. The variable domain in full, completed from reference TRBV11-2 and TRBJ1-1, reads EAGVAQSPRYKIIEKRQSVAFWCNPISGHATLYWYQQILGQGPKLLIQFQNNGVVDDSQLPKDRFSAERLKGVDSTLKIQPAKLEDSAVYLCASSLRSRDRTQAFFGQGTRLTVV.

This chain links TRBV28 with TRBJ1-2; D is ambiguous. CDR3 size: 12 residues. V lost 7 bases, J lost 8 bases, and 14 bases lay in between. The germline gives CDR1 MDHEN, CDR2 SYDVKM. The CDR3, as DNA: TGTGCCAGCAAGAGTCAGGAGCTCGGCTACACCTTC. It yields the protein CASKSQELGYTF.

This clonotype has at least ten counts. CDR3 protein: CASSWYGQGIPFF. The CDR3 DNA reads TGTGCCAGCAGCTGGTACGGACAGGGTATCCCGTTCTTC. The gene calls are TRBV5-4 and TRBJ2-1, with 8 bases aligning to TRBD1. Germline assignment: CDR1 SGHNT and CDR2 YYREEE (reference sequence). Germline trimming cut 3 bases from V and 15 bases from J; bases unmatched to any gene: 11. The CDR3 is 13 amino acids.

The chain uses TRBV7-8 and TRBJ1-2, with no clear D. Germline V gene data show CDR1 as SGHVS and CDR2 as FQNEAQ. This CDR3 spans 14 amino acids. Trimming took 0 bases from V and 4 from J, leaving 9 bases between them. The CDR3: CASSLARRPYGYTF. DNA of the CDR3: TGTGCCAGCAGCTTAGCACGGAGACCCTATGGCTACACCTTC.

This clonotype was counted between two and nine times. The V gene is TRBV7-2, the J gene TRBJ1-1, with TRBD1 matching over 8 bases. From germline, CDR1 is SGHTA and CDR2 FQGNSA. This CDR3 comprises 14 residues. The ends lost 5 bases at V and 6 bases at J; junction bases unmatched: 8. The CDR3 DNA reads TGTGCCAGCAGCGCCGACAGGGGAGGGGCTGAAGCTTTCTTT. This sequence encodes CASSADRGGAEAFF. The complete variable domain, with remaining parts taken from reference TRBV7-2 and TRBJ1-1, reads GAGVSQSPSNKVTEKGKDVELRCDPISGHTALYWYRQSLGQGLEFLIYFQGNSAPDKSGLPSDRFSAERTGGSVSTLTIQRTQQEDSAVYLCASSADRGGAEAFFGQGTRLTVV.

The rearrangement links TRBV29-1 to TRBJ2-2; 10 nucleotides match TRBD1. J was trimmed by 4 bases and V by 4 bases; bases with no gene match: 6. Germline loops: CDR1 SQVTM, CDR2 ANQGSEA. The CDR3 is made up of 15 amino acids. The CDR3: CSVAPGQGTTGELFF. In nucleotides, the CDR3 is TGCAGCGTTGCACCGGGACAGGGGACCACCGGGGAGCTGTTTTTT.

This rearrangement joins TRBV7-3 to TRBJ1-2; 12 bases align to TRBD1. CDR3 length: 16 residues. J lost 2 bases, V lost 6 bases, and 7 bases had no gene match. Germline CDR1 SGHTA, CDR2 FQGTGA. DNA of the CDR3: TGTGCCAGCAGTCCGGGACAGGGGGCCTTGAACTATGGCTACACCTTC. Translated: CASSPGQGALNYGYTF.

This clonotype has more than one count but fewer than ten. This sequence joins TRBV25-1 and TRBJ2-5, with D possibly being TRBD1 (5 bases). The V and J ends lost 3 bases and 5 bases respectively, with 13 bases between them. The CDR3 has 14 residues. The germline gives CDR1 MGHDK, CDR2 SYGVNS. CDR3 coding DNA: TGTGCCAGCAGTGACCAGGGCACTGGCGAGACCCAGTACTTC. Amino acids: CASSDQGTGETQYF.

This rearrangement joins TRBV5-6 to TRBJ1-2; tentative D call: TRBD1 (5 bases). Germline CDR1 and CDR2: SGHDT and YYEEEE. Trimming removed 2 bases at V and 0 bases at J, with 11 bases between. The length of the CDR3 is 15 residues. CDR3 loop: CASSLYETANYGYTF. In DNA, the CDR3 is TGTGCCAGCAGCTTATACGAGACAGCTAACTATGGCTACACCTTC.